A single TCR beta chain is shown here with its context. The data were obtained in a study of blood T cell repertoires in COVID-19. Across the study: Acute and convalescent COVID-19 samples came from the United States, Italy and Spain. PBMCs, B-cell-depleted T cells, or T cells provided the cDNA or gDNA that made up the material.

In the study's own analysis: Counts of nucleated cells, estimated from reference gene primer amplification, were obtained. The assay was immunoSEQ multiplex PCR, and TCRdb's table has in-frame clones only and misses some. The DNA gave D and trimming, while V, J and clone size come from that table. Here the sample spans over 250,000 clones, roughly 87% being singletons. Germline V gene lookup returns CDR1 SGHTA and CDR2 FQGTGA. The CDR3 is made up of 14 amino acids. V lost 1 base and J lost 4, with 10 bases in between. The rearrangement joins TRBV7-3 to TRBJ1-1; unclear D gene. Sequences were obtained from peripheral blood. The source is a woman between 25 and 40 years old with acute or convalescent COVID-19. The CDR3 region has the DNA TGTGCCAGCAGCTTAAATCGCGGGAGCACTGAAGCTTTCTTT. This translates into CASSLNRGSTEAFF.